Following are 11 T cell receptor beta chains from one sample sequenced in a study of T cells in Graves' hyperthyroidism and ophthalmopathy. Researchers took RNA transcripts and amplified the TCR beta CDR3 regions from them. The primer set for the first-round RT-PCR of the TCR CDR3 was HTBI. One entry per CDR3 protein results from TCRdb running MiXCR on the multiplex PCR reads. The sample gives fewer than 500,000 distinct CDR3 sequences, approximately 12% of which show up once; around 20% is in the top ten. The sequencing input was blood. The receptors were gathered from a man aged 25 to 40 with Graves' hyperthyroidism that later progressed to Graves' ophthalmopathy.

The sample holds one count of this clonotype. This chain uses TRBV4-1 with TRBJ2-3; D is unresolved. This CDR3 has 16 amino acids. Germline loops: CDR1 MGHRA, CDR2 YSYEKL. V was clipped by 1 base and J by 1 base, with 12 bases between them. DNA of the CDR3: TGCGCCAGCAGCCAAGTAGGGCCCGGAGGCACAGATACGCAGTATTTT. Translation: CASSQVGPGGTDTQYF.

CDR3 coding DNA: TGTGCCAGCAGCTTCAGGGAACCGAACACCGGGGAGCTGTTTTTT. This translates into CASSFREPNTGELFF. V usage is TRBV14 and J usage is TRBJ2-2, with TRBD1 as a possible D gene (5 bases). The V gene lost 5 bases and the J gene lost 0 bases, with 10 bases spanning the gap. This CDR3 has 15 amino acids. Per germline, CDR1 SGHDN and CDR2 FVKESK.

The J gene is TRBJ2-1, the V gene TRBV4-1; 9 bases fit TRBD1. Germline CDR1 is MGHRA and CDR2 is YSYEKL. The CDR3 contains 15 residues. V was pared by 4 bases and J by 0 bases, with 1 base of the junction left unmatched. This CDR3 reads CASSPDRGSYNEQFF. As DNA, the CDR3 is TGCGCCAGCAGCCCGGACAGGGGCTCCTACAATGAGCAGTTCTTC.

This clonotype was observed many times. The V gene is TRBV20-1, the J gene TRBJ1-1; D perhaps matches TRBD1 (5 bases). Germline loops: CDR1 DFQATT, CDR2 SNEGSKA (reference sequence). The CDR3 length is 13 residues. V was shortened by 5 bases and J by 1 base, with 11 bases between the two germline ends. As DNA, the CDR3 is TGCAGTGCTGGGGGACGTACGAACACTGAAGCTTTCTTT. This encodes CSAGGRTNTEAFF.

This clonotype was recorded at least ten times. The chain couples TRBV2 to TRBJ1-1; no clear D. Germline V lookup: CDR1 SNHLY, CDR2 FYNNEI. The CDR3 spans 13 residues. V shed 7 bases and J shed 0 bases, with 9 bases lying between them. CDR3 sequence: CASIRLMNTEAFF. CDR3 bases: TGTGCCAGCATTCGACTAATGAACACTGAAGCTTTCTTT.

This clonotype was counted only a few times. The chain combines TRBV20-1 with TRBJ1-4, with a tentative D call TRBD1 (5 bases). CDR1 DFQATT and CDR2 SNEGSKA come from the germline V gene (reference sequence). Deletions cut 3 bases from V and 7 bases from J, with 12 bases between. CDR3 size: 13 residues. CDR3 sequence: CSASPGTGEKLFF. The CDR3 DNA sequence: TGCAGTGCTAGCCCAGGGACCGGTGAAAAACTGTTTTTT.

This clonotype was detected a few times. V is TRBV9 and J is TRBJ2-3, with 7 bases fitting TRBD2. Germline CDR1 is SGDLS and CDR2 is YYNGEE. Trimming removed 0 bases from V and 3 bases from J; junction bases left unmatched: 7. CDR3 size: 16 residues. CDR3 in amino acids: CASSVDGGGGTDTQYF. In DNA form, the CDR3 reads TGTGCCAGCAGCGTAGATGGCGGGGGTGGTACAGATACGCAGTATTTT. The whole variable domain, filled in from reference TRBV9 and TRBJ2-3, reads DSGVTQTPKHLITATGQRVTLRCSPRSGDLSVYWYQQSLDQGLQFLIQYYNGEERAKGNILERFSAQQFPDLHSELNLSSLELGDSALYFCASSVDGGGGTDTQYFGPGTRLTVL.

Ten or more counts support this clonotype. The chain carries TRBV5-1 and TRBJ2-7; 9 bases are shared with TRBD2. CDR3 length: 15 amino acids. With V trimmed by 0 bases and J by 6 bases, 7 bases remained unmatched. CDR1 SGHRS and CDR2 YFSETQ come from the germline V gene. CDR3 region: CASSLGRGGAGEQYF. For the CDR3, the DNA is TGCGCCAGCAGCTTGGGGCGCGGGGGGGCCGGCGAGCAGTACTTC.

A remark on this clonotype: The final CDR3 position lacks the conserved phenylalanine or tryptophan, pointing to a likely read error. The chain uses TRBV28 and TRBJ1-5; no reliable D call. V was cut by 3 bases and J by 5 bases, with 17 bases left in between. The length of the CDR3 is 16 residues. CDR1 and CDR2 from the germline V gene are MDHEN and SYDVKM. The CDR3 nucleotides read TGTGCCAGCAGTTTTGGTACCGGGCGATTTGATCAGCCCCAGCATCTT. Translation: CASSFGTGRFDQPQHL.

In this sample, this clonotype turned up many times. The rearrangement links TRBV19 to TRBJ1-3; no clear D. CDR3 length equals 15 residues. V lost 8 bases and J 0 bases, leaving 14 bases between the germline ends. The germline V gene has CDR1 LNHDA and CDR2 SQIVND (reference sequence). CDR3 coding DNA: TGTGCCAGTGCCACGGGAGGGTTCTCTGGAAACACCATATATTTT. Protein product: CASATGGFSGNTIYF.

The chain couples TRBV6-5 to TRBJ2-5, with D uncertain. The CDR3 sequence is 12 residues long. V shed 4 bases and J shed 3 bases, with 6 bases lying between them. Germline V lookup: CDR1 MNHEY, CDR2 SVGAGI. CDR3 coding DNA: TGTGCCAGCAGTTCAAACGAAGAGACCCAGTACTTC. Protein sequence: CASSSNEETQYF.